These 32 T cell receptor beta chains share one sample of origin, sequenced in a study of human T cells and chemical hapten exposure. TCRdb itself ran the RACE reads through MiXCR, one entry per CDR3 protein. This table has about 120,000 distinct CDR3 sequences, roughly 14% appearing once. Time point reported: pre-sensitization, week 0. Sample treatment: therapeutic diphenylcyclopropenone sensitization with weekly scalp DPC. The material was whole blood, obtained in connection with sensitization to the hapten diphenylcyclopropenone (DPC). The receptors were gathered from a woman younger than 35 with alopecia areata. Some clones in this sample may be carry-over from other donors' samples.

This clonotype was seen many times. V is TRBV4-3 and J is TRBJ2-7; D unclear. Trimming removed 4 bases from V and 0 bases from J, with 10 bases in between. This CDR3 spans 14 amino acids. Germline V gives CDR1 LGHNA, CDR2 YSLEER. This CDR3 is CASSPDPLSYEQYF. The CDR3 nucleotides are TGCGCCAGCAGCCCCGACCCACTCTCCTACGAGCAGTACTTC.

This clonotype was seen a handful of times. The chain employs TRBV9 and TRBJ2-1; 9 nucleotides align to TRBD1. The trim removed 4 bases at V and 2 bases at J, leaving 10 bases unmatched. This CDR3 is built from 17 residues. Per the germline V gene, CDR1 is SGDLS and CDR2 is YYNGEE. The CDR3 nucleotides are TGTGCCAGCAGCCGAGAACCGGGACAGGGAACCTACAATGAGCAGTTCTTC. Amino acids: CASSREPGQGTYNEQFF.

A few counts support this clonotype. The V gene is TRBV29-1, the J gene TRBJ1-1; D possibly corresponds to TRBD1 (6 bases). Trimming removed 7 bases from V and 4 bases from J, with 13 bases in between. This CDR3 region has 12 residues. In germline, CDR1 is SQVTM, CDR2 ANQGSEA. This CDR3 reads CSGSRGGTEAFF. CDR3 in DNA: TGCAGCGGGTCGAGAGGGGGCACTGAAGCTTTCTTT.

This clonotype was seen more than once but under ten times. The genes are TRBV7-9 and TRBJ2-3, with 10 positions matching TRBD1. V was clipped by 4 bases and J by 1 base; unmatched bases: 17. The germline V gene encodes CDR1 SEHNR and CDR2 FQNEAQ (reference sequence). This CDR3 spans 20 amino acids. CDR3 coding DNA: TGTGCCAGCAGCTCGTCCCGGGACAGGGGCGCTTTGATGGGCACAGATACGCAGTATTTT. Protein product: CASSSSRDRGALMGTDTQYF.

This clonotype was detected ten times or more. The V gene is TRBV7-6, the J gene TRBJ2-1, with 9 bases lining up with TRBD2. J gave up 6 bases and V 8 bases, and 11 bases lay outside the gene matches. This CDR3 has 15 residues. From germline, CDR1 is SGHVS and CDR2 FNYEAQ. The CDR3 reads CASSSAGGPLNEQFF. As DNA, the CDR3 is TGTGCCAGCTCCTCGGCGGGGGGGCCCCTCAATGAGCAGTTCTTC.

The CDR3 protein is CASSIQVLRGYTF. CDR3 DNA: TGTGCCAGTAGTATTCAGGTGCTGCGGGGCTACACCTTC. The chain uses TRBV19 and TRBJ1-2; D is undetermined. CDR1 and CDR2 from the germline V gene are LNHDA and SQIVND (reference sequence). CDR3 length equals 13 residues. The V gene lost 3 bases and the J gene lost 8 bases, with 13 bases spanning the gap.

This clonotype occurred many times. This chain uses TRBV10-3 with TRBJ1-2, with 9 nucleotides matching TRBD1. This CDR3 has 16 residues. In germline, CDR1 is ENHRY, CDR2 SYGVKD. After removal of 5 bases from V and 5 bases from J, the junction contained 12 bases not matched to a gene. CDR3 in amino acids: CAISKGTGMTIYGYTF. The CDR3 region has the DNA TGTGCCATCAGTAAGGGGACAGGGATGACGATTTATGGCTACACCTTC.

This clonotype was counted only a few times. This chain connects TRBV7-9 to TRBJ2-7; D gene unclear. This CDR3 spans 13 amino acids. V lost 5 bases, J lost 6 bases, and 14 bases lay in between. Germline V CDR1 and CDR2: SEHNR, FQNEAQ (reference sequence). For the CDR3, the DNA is TGTGCCAGCAGCCGCTACCCTGCTTTCGAGCAGTACTTC. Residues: CASSRYPAFEQYF.

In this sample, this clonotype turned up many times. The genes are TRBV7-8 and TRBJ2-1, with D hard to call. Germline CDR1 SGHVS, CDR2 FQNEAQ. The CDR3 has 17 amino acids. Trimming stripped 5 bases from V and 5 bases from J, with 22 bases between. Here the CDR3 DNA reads TGTGCCAGCAGCCCCCTTTCGGGCCGTAGTGGGGACAATGAGCAGTTCTTC. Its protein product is CASSPLSGRSGDNEQFF.

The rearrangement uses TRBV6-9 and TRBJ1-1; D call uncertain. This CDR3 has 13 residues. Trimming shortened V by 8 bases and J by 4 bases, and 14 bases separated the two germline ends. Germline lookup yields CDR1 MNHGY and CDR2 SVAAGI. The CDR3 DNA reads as TGTGCCAGCCCCCGGGAGACCCCCACTGAAGCTTTCTTT. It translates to CASPRETPTEAFF.

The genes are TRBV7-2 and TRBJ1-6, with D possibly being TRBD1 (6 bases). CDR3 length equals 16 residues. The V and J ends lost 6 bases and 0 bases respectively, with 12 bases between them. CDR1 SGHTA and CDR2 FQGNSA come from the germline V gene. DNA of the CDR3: TGTGCCAGCAGTTCGCAACAGGGCTCCTATAATTCACCCCTCCACTTT. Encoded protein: CASSSQQGSYNSPLHF.

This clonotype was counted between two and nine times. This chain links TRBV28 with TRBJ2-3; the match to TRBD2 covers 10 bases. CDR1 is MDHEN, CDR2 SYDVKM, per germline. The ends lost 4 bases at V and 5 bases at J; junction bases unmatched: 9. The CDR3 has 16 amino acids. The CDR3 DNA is TGTGCCAGCAGTTCTCCCAGCGGGGGGGCCGGAGATACGCAGTATTTT. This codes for CASSSPSGGAGDTQYF.

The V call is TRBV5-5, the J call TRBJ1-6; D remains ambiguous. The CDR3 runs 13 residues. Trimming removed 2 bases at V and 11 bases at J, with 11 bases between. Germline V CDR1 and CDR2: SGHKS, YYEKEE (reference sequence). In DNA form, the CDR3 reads TGTGCCAGCAGCTTTGGGGAGGATACACCCCTCCACTTT. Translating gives CASSFGEDTPLHF.

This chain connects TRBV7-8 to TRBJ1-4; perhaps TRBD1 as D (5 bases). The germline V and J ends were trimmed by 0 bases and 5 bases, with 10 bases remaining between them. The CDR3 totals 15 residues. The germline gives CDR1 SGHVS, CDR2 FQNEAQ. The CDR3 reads CASSLAWRGNEKLFF. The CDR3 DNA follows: TGTGCCAGCAGCTTAGCTTGGCGGGGGAATGAAAAACTGTTTTTT. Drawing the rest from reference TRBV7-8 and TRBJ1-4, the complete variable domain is GAGVSQSPRYKVAKRGQDVALRCDPISGHVSLFWYQQALGQGPEFLTYFQNEAQLDKSGLPSDRFFAERPEGSVSTLKIQRTQQEDSAVYLCASSLAWRGNEKLFFGSGTQLSVL.

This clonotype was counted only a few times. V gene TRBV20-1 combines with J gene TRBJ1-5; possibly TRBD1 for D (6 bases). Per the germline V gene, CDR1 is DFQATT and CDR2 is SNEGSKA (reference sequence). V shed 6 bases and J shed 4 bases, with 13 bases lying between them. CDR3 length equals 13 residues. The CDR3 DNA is TGCAGTGCCTGGACAGCTTCTAATCAGCCCCAGCATTTT. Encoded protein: CSAWTASNQPQHF.

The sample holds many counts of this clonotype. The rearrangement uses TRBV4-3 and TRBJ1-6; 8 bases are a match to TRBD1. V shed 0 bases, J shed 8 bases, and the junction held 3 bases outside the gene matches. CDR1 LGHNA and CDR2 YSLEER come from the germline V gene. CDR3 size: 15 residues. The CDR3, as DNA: TGCGCCAGCAGCCAAGAAGACAGGGGCGATTCACCCCTCCACTTT. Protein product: CASSQEDRGDSPLHF.

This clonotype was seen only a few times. This CDR3 reads CASSYGQGNEKLFF. Written as DNA, the CDR3 is TGTGCCAGCAGCTACGGACAGGGTAATGAAAAACTGTTTTTT. This sequence joins TRBV6-5 and TRBJ1-4; TRBD1 agrees at 8 bases. V lost 6 bases and J lost 4; bases outside the gene matches: 4. The CDR3 sequence is 14 residues long. Per the germline V gene, CDR1 is MNHEY and CDR2 is SVGAGI.

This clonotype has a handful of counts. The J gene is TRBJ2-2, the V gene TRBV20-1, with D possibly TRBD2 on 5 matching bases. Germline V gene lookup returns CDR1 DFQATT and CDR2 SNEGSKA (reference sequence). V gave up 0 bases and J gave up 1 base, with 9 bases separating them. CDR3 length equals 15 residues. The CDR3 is CSARESGRNTGELFF. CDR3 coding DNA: TGCAGTGCTAGAGAATCGGGGAGGAACACCGGGGAGCTGTTTTTT.

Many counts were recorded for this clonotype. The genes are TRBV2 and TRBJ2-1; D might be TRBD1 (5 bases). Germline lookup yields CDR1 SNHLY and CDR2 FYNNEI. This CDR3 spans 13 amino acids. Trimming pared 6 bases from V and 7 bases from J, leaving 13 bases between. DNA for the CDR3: TGTGCCAGCAGATTGACAGCCTCTAATGAGCAGTTCTTC. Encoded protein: CASRLTASNEQFF. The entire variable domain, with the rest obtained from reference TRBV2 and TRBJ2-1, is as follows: EPEVTQTPSHQVTQMGQEVILRCVPISNHLYFYWYRQILGQKVEFLVSFYNNEISEKSEIFDDQFSVERPDGSNFTLKIRSTKLEDSAMYFCASRLTASNEQFFGPGTRLTVL.

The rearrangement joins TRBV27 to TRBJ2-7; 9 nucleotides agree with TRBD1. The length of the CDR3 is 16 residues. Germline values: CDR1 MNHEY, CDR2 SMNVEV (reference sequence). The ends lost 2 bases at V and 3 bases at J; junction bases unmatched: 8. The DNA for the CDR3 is TGTGCCAGCAGTTTAACCCGACAGGGGGGATTCTACGAGCAGTACTTC. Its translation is CASSLTRQGGFYEQYF.

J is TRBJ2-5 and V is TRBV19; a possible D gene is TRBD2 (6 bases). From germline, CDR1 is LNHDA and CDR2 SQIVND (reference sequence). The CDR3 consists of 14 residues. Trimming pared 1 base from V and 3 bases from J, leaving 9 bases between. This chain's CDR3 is CASSIVGGEETQYF. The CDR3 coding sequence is TGTGCCAGTAGTATAGTCGGCGGGGAAGAGACCCAGTACTTC. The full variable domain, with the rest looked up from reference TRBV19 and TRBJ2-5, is DGGITQSPKYLFRKEGQNVTLSCEQNLNHDAMYWYRQDPGQGLRLIYYSQIVNDFQKGDIAEGYSVSREKKESFPLTVTSAQKNPTAFYLCASSIVGGEETQYFGPGTRLLVL.

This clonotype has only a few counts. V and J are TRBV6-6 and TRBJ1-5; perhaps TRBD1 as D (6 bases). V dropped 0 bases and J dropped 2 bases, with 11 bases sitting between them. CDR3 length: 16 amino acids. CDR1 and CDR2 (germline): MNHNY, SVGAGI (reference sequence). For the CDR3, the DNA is TGTGCCAGCAGTTACTCTGTAGGGGGACGCAATCAGCCCCAGCATTTT. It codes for CASSYSVGGRNQPQHF.

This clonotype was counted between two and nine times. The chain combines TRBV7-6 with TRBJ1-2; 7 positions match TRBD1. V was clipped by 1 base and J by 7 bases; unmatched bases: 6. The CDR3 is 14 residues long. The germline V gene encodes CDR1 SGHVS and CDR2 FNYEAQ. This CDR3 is CASSLERGLGGYTF. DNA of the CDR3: TGTGCCAGCAGCTTAGAAAGGGGGCTGGGTGGCTACACCTTC.

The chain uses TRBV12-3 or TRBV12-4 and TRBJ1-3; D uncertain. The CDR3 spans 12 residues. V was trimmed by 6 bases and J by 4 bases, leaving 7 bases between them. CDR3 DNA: TGTGCCAGCAGAGGGATCGGAAACACCATATATTTT. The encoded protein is CASRGIGNTIYF.

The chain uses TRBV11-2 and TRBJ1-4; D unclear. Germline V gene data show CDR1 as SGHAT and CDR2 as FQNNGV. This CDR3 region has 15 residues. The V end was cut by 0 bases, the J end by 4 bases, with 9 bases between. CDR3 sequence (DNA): TGTGCCAGCAGCTTAGAAGGGTACCTTAATGAAAAACTGTTTTTT. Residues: CASSLEGYLNEKLFF.

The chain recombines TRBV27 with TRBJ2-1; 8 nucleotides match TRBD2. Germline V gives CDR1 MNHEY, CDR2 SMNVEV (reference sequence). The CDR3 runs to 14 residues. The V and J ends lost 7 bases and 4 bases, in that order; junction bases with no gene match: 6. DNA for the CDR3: TGTGCCAGCACGGGTAGCGGGGCGTACAATGAGCAGTTCTTC. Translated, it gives CASTGSGAYNEQFF.

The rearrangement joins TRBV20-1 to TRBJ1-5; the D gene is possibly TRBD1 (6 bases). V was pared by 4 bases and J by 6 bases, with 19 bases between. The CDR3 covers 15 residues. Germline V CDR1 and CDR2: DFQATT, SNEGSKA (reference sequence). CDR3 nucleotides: TGCAGTGCTAAAAGTCTGACAGGAGAGGGTCAGCCCCAGCATTTT. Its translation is CSAKSLTGEGQPQHF.

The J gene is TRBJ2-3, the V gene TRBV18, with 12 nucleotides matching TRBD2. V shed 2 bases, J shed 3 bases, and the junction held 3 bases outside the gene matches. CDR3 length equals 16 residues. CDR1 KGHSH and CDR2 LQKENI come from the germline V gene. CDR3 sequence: CASSPRLAGVTDTQYF. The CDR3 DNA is TGTGCCAGCTCACCAAGACTAGCGGGGGTAACAGATACGCAGTATTTT.

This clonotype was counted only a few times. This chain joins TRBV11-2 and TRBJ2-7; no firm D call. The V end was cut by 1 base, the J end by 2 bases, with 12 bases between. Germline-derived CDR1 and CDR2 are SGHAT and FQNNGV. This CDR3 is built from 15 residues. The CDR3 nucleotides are TGTGCCAGCAGCTTAGCGTCCCAGAACCCCTACGAGCAGTACTTC. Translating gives CASSLASQNPYEQYF. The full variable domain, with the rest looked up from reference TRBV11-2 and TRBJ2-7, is EAGVAQSPRYKIIEKRQSVAFWCNPISGHATLYWYQQILGQGPKLLIQFQNNGVVDDSQLPKDRFSAERLKGVDSTLKIQPAKLEDSAVYLCASSLASQNPYEQYFGPGTRLTVT.

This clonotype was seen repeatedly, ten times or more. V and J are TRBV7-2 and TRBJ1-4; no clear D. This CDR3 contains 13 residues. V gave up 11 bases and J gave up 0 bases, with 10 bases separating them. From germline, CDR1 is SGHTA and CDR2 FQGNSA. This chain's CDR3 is CASGGATNEKLFF. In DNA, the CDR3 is TGTGCCTCGGGCGGGGCAACTAATGAAAAACTGTTTTTT.

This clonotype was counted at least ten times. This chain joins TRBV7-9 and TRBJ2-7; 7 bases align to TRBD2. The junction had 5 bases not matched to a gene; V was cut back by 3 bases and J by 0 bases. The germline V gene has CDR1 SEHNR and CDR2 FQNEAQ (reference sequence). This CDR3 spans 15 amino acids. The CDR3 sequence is CASSFGGGHSYEQYF. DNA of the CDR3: TGTGCCAGCAGCTTTGGGGGAGGGCACTCCTACGAGCAGTACTTC.

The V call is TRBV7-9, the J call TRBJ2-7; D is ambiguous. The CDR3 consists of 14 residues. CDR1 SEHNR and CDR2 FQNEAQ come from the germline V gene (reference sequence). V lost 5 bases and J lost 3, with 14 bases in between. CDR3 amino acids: CASSPSRTSYEQYF. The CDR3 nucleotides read TGTGCCAGCAGCCCGAGCCGGACCAGCTACGAGCAGTACTTC.